The 29 T cell receptor beta chains in this list originate from one sample, sequenced in a study of technical replicates of blood from a few donors. Only in-frame clones appear in the TCRdb table, and some are missing; sequencing was by immunoSEQ multiplex PCR. The profile covers tens of thousands of clones, with 85% to 95% appearing a single time and about 4.7% taken by the ten largest. Sequenced: PBMCs. These receptors were obtained from a human donor in good health. Some clones in this sample may be carry-over from other donors' samples.

CDR3 region: CASSAEGSYGYTF. Here the CDR3 DNA reads TGTGCCAGCAGTGCGGAAGGGAGCTATGGCTACACCTTC. V gene TRBV2 combines with J gene TRBJ1-2; no clear D. CDR1 is SNHLY, CDR2 FYNNEI, per germline. The CDR3 totals 13 residues. The ends were cut back, 4 bases at V and 4 bases at J, with 10 bases in the middle.

This clone was detected only once. J is TRBJ2-7 and V is TRBV6-1, with a possible D match to TRBD2 (5 bases). Trimming stripped 3 bases from V and 2 bases from J, with 11 bases between. Germline V gene lookup returns CDR1 MNHNS and CDR2 SASEGT. The CDR3 contains 14 residues. CDR3 coding DNA: TGTGCCAGCAGTGATGAGGGCCCTACCTACGAGCAGTACTTC. As protein: CASSDEGPTYEQYF.

This rearrangement joins TRBV6-5 to TRBJ2-7; TRBD2 matches 9 bases. After removal of 7 bases from V and 4 bases from J, the junction contained 11 bases not matched to a gene. CDR3 size: 15 residues. From germline, CDR1 is MNHEY and CDR2 SVGAGI. CDR3 coding DNA: TGTGCCAGCACCCTAAGGTGGCGGGAGGGTTACGAGCAGTACTTC. This codes for CASTLRWREGYEQYF.

The chain combines TRBV2 with TRBJ2-7, with 7 positions matching TRBD2. V shed 4 bases, J shed 2 bases, and the junction held 5 bases outside the gene matches. The CDR3 covers 14 residues. CDR1 and CDR2 (germline): SNHLY, FYNNEI. The CDR3 DNA follows: TGTGCCAGCAGTGGTCTGGGGGGGGCCTACGAGCAGTACTTC. Translation: CASSGLGGAYEQYF. The variable domain in full, with the rest retrieved from reference TRBV2 and TRBJ2-7, is EPEVTQTPSHQVTQMGQEVILRCVPISNHLYFYWYRQILGQKVEFLVSFYNNEISEKSEIFDDQFSVERPDGSNFTLKIRSTKLEDSAMYFCASSGLGGAYEQYFGPGTRLTVT.

Only one count was recorded for this clone. The CDR3 spells CAWSRLAGAYNEQFF. Written as DNA, the CDR3 is TGTGCCTGGTCCCGACTAGCGGGGGCCTACAATGAGCAGTTCTTC. The chain uses TRBV30 and TRBJ2-1; 12 positions match TRBD2. Germline assignment: CDR1 GTSNPN and CDR2 SVGIG (reference sequence). The CDR3 totals 15 residues. The V segment lost 5 bases and the J segment 2 bases; nucleotides outside the gene matches: 4.

V usage is TRBV16 and J usage is TRBJ1-1; no definite D call. V lost 2 bases and J lost 4, with 2 bases in between. The CDR3 covers 11 residues. Germline-derived CDR1 and CDR2 are KGHSY and FQNENV. CDR3 DNA: TGTGCCAGCAGCCAACTCACTGAAGCTTTCTTT. Protein product: CASSQLTEAFF.

The rearrangement links TRBV2 to TRBJ1-5; possible D gene TRBD1, 6 bases. CDR1 SNHLY and CDR2 FYNNEI come from the germline V gene. The CDR3 length is 17 residues. The germline V and J ends were trimmed by 6 bases and 6 bases, with 24 bases remaining between them. Here the CDR3 reads CASREVRGGRAGQPQHF. CDR3 in DNA: TGTGCCAGCAGGGAGGTACGGGGGGGCAGGGCTGGTCAGCCCCAGCATTTT. The full variable domain, rest sourced from reference TRBV2 and TRBJ1-5, is EPEVTQTPSHQVTQMGQEVILRCVPISNHLYFYWYRQILGQKVEFLVSFYNNEISEKSEIFDDQFSVERPDGSNFTLKIRSTKLEDSAMYFCASREVRGGRAGQPQHFGDGTRLSIL.

The gene calls are TRBV11-3 and TRBJ2-7, with 7 bases aligning to TRBD1. Trimming took 2 bases from V and 6 from J; bases not matched to a gene: 7. Per the germline V gene, CDR1 is SGHNT and CDR2 is YENEEA. This CDR3 is 14 amino acids long. The CDR3 protein is CASSLTGAGGEQYF. Here the CDR3 DNA reads TGTGCCAGCAGCTTAACAGGGGCAGGGGGCGAGCAGTACTTC.

J is TRBJ1-1 and V is TRBV7-2; 7 positions agree with TRBD1. Germline loops: CDR1 SGHTA, CDR2 FQGNSA. With V trimmed by 2 bases and J by 8 bases, 8 bases remained unmatched. This CDR3 region has 14 residues. In nucleotides, the CDR3 is TGTGCCAGCAGCTTAAACAGGGGCCGGAAAGAAGCTTTCTTT. Translated, it gives CASSLNRGRKEAFF.

The rearrangement links TRBV2 to TRBJ2-1; 9 bases fit TRBD2. The trim removed 7 bases at V and 1 base at J, leaving 8 bases unmatched. The CDR3 length is 16 residues. CDR1 and CDR2 (germline): SNHLY, FYNNEI. CDR3 region: CASTTLSGRSYNEQFF. The CDR3 DNA reads as TGTGCCAGCACTACCTTAAGCGGGAGGTCCTACAATGAGCAGTTCTTC. The full variable domain, completed using reference TRBV2 and TRBJ2-1, is EPEVTQTPSHQVTQMGQEVILRCVPISNHLYFYWYRQILGQKVEFLVSFYNNEISEKSEIFDDQFSVERPDGSNFTLKIRSTKLEDSAMYFCASTTLSGRSYNEQFFGPGTRLTVL.

This sequence joins TRBV19 and TRBJ1-5; a weak D match, TRBD1 (6 bases). This CDR3 region has 14 residues. Germline V CDR1 and CDR2: LNHDA, SQIVND (reference sequence). The V and J ends lost 6 bases and 6 bases respectively, with 15 bases between them. This chain's CDR3 is CASSVQGAFQPQHF. The CDR3, as DNA: TGTGCCAGTAGCGTACAGGGTGCCTTTCAGCCCCAGCATTTT.

The chain carries TRBV7-9 and TRBJ1-1, with 7 positions matching TRBD1. Per the germline V gene, CDR1 is SEHNR and CDR2 is FQNEAQ (reference sequence). The CDR3 runs 16 residues. J lost 5 bases, V lost 3 bases, and 12 bases had no gene match. The CDR3, as DNA: TGTGCCAGCAGCTTTCGTCGAGACAGGGTGGAAACTGAAGCTTTCTTT. Amino acids: CASSFRRDRVETEAFF.

This chain links TRBV7-7 with TRBJ2-5, with 7 positions matching TRBD1. In germline, CDR1 is SSHAT, CDR2 FNYEAQ (reference sequence). This CDR3 is 14 amino acids long. The junction had 2 bases not matched to a gene; V was cut back by 4 bases and J by 0 bases. The CDR3 nucleotides read TGTGCCAGCAGCTCGGGACAGTACCAAGAGACCCAGTACTTC. It translates to CASSSGQYQETQYF.

This chain uses TRBV13 with TRBJ2-1; D might be TRBD2 (6 bases). The CDR3 runs to 16 residues. Trimming took 4 bases from V and 0 from J, leaving 13 bases between them. Germline CDR1 reads PRHDT; CDR2 reads FYEKMQ (reference sequence). The CDR3 coding sequence is TGTGCCAGCAGCTCAGCCGTCGGGAGCTCCTACAATGAGCAGTTCTTC. Its protein is CASSSAVGSSYNEQFF. The full variable domain, in which reference TRBV13 and TRBJ2-1 provide the parts outside the CDR3, is AAGVIQSPRHLIKEKRETATLKCYPIPRHDTVYWYQQGPGQDPQFLISFYEKMQSDKGSIPDRFSAQQFSDYHSELNMSSLELGDSALYFCASSSAVGSSYNEQFFGPGTRLTVL.

This chain links TRBV7-9 with TRBJ2-3; D remains unclear. The germline V and J ends were trimmed by 4 bases and 4 bases, with 12 bases remaining between them. Germline CDR1 SEHNR, CDR2 FQNEAQ (reference sequence). The CDR3 covers 14 residues. The CDR3 loop reads CASSSRLFADTQYF. CDR3 coding DNA: TGTGCCAGCAGCTCTAGGTTGTTTGCAGATACGCAGTATTTT.

The chain employs TRBV5-6 and TRBJ2-7; 8 bases map to TRBD1. J lost 7 bases, V lost 1 base, and 10 bases had no gene match. The CDR3 loop spans 15 amino acids. The germline CDR1 and CDR2 sequences are SGHDT and YYEEEE. For the CDR3, the DNA is TGTGCCAGCAGCTTGCCAGGGGGCATCTCACGGGAGCAGTACTTC. As protein: CASSLPGGISREQYF.

The chain combines TRBV18 with TRBJ2-7, with 7 positions matching TRBD1. The J segment lost 6 bases and the V segment lost 3 bases, leaving 5 bases of the junction unmatched. The CDR3 totals 13 residues. CDR1 is KGHSH, CDR2 LQKENI, per germline. The CDR3 protein is CASSPDRWTEQYF. CDR3 DNA: TGTGCCAGCTCACCGGACAGGTGGACCGAGCAGTACTTC.

This clone was counted once. The V and J genes are TRBV9 and TRBJ2-7; a weak D match, TRBD2 (5 bases). The CDR3 is 15 amino acids. CDR1 is SGDLS, CDR2 YYNGEE, per germline. V was shortened by 0 bases and J by 0 bases, with 10 bases between the two germline ends. Here the CDR3 DNA reads TGTGCCAGCAGCGTAGTCTGGACTCCCTCCTACGAGCAGTACTTC. As protein: CASSVVWTPSYEQYF.

The chain recombines TRBV7-3 with TRBJ2-3; the D is unclear. The germline V and J ends were trimmed by 3 bases and 3 bases, with 7 bases remaining between them. The CDR3 is 13 amino acids. The germline gives CDR1 SGHTA, CDR2 FQGTGA. The CDR3 sequence is CASSFRKTDTQYF. CDR3 in DNA: TGTGCCAGCAGCTTTCGTAAAACAGATACGCAGTATTTT. The variable domain in full, completed from reference TRBV7-3 and TRBJ2-3, reads GAGVSQTPSNKVTEKGKYVELRCDPISGHTALYWYRQSLGQGPEFLIYFQGTGAADDSGLPNDRFFAVRPEGSVSTLKIQRTERGDSAVYLCASSFRKTDTQYFGPGTRLTVL.

This chain uses TRBV7-8 with TRBJ2-3; the match to TRBD2 covers 9 bases. The CDR3 loop spans 15 amino acids. Trimming took 7 bases from V and 5 from J; bases not matched to a gene: 10. Germline lookup yields CDR1 SGHVS and CDR2 FQNEAQ. CDR3 loop: CASTLAGGGGDTQYF. DNA for the CDR3: TGTGCCAGCACCCTCGCGGGAGGGGGGGGAGATACGCAGTATTTT.

V is TRBV28 and J is TRBJ1-4; D unresolved. Germline lookup yields CDR1 MDHEN and CDR2 SYDVKM. CDR3 length equals 15 residues. Trimming cost V 3 bases and J 2 bases, with 10 bases left between them. CDR3 region: CASSFRGGTNEKLFF. In nucleotides, the CDR3 is TGTGCCAGCAGTTTTCGGGGAGGGACTAATGAAAAACTGTTTTTT.

CDR3 in amino acids: CASSLAIGGTDTQYF. CDR3 bases: TGTGCCAGCAGCTTAGCGATCGGGGGAACAGATACGCAGTATTTT. This rearrangement joins TRBV7-2 to TRBJ2-3; possible D gene TRBD2, 6 bases. Germline CDR1 reads SGHTA; CDR2 reads FQGNSA. The CDR3 is 15 residues long. Trimming left V 0 bases short and J 3 bases short, with 10 bases between. The full variable domain, its missing parts supplied by reference TRBV7-2 and TRBJ2-3, is GAGVSQSPSNKVTEKGKDVELRCDPISGHTALYWYRQSLGQGLEFLIYFQGNSAPDKSGLPSDRFSAERTGGSVSTLTIQRTQQEDSAVYLCASSLAIGGTDTQYFGPGTRLTVL.

The chain's CDR3 is CASSLGQGHNEQFF. The CDR3 nucleotides are TGCGCCAGCAGCTTGGGGCAGGGGCACAATGAGCAGTTCTTC. The chain joins TRBV5-1 to TRBJ2-1; D perhaps matches TRBD1 (6 bases). CDR3 size: 14 residues. Germline V lookup: CDR1 SGHRS, CDR2 YFSETQ. Deletions cut 0 bases from V and 5 bases from J, with 9 bases between.

The chain combines TRBV4-1 with TRBJ2-7; 8 bases align to TRBD1. The V segment lost 3 bases and the J segment 6 bases; nucleotides outside the gene matches: 13. This CDR3 contains 16 residues. Per germline, CDR1 MGHRA and CDR2 YSYEKL. The CDR3 region is CASSHPPRQGQVEQYF. CDR3 sequence (DNA): TGCGCCAGCAGCCACCCACCGAGGCAGGGACAGGTCGAGCAGTACTTC.

The V and J genes are TRBV7-2 and TRBJ2-5; 12 bases map to TRBD2. Losses at the gene ends were 0 bases for V and 5 bases for J; bases not matched to a gene: 13. Germline CDR1 and CDR2: SGHTA and FQGNSA. The CDR3 loop spans 19 amino acids. CDR3: CASSLARASGGGWGETQYF. CDR3 bases: TGTGCCAGCAGCTTAGCCAGGGCTAGCGGGGGGGGCTGGGGTGAGACCCAGTACTTC.

The genes are TRBV5-1 and TRBJ2-7; 10 nucleotides match TRBD2. Per germline, CDR1 SGHRS and CDR2 YFSETQ. With 4 bases clipped from V and 2 bases from J, the junction kept 6 bases outside the gene matches. The CDR3 contains 15 residues. Here the CDR3 reads CASSEPSGSPYEQYF. The CDR3 nucleotides read TGCGCCAGCAGCGAGCCTAGCGGGAGTCCCTACGAGCAGTACTTC. Supplemented by reference TRBV5-1 and TRBJ2-7, the full variable domain reads KAGVTQTPRYLIKTRGQQVTLSCSPISGHRSVSWYQQTPGQGLQFLFEYFSETQRNKGNFPGRFSGRQFSNSRSEMNVSTLELGDSALYLCASSEPSGSPYEQYFGPGTRLTVT.

The rearrangement links TRBV6-5 to TRBJ1-2; 9 bases fit TRBD1. V gave up 6 bases and J gave up 7 bases; unmatched junction bases: 9. Germline assignment: CDR1 MNHEY and CDR2 SVGAGI. This CDR3 is 14 amino acids long. For the CDR3, the DNA is TGTGCCAGCAGGAACCTTGGGACAGGGACTGGCTACACCTTC. This encodes CASRNLGTGTGYTF.

The chain uses TRBV7-2 and TRBJ1-3; D unresolved. V was shortened by 3 bases and J by 0 bases, with 12 bases between the two germline ends. The CDR3 covers 16 residues. CDR1 and CDR2 (germline): SGHTA, FQGNSA. The DNA for the CDR3 is TGTGCCAGCAGCTTTGCAGGAGGGAACTCTGGAAACACCATATATTTT. Protein product: CASSFAGGNSGNTIYF.

The chain carries TRBV7-9 and TRBJ2-1; TRBD2 matches at 9 bases. This CDR3 has 12 residues. J gave up 12 bases and V 6 bases, and 6 bases lay outside the gene matches. CDR1 and CDR2 (germline): SEHNR, FQNEAQ (reference sequence). The CDR3 nucleotides read TGTGCCAGCAGTCTTAGCGGGAGCGGGCAGTTCTTC. This sequence encodes CASSLSGSGQFF.